This T cell receptor (beta chain) was sequenced for a study of blood T cell repertoires in COVID-19 (dated by TCRdb to the early 2020s). Study-wide context: Samples covering the acute and convalescent phases of COVID-19 were provided by collaborators in the United States, Italy and Spain. The material from the prospective study consisted of cDNA or gDNA derived from T cells, B-cell-depleted T cells, or PBMCs. Deeply sampled blood TCRbeta repertoires from subjects exposed to, actively infected with, or recovered from COVID-19 were included in the dataset. The repertoires were made available in a free public database intended to serve as a resource for research on the immune response to SARS-CoV-2. The samples were drawn from two sources: the first 160 participants of the ongoing ImmuneRACE study, and 1,000 to 1,500 subjects contributed by 6 global collaborators. Sample metadata almost always included a de-identified subject ID, COVID-19 status, age in years and sex. Where available, HLA class I and class II types were obtained from metadata supplied by the sample provider rather than from assay-based typing.

Comment on this clone: Its recognized antigen is unknown. Per-base quality was not reported, and no clone a single base away is much larger than it.

One collaborating source in Seattle enrolled patients during active infection and followed them longitudinally through the course of disease. Each collaborating institution followed its own protocols to collect whole blood in K2EDTA tubes. Collaborator samples were shipped for TCRbeta analysis as frozen whole blood, isolated PBMCs, or DNA extracted from either sample type. From a lookup of the germline V gene (reference sequence), CDR1 and CDR2 are LNHDA and SQIVND. V lost 4 bases and J lost 4 bases, and the count of bases not matched to a germline gene is 8. The CDR3 has 15 amino acids, counting the end cysteine and phenylalanine. The only DNA kept is the CDR3, 45 bases in frame from the first base. The immunoSEQ Assay, a bias-controlled multiplex PCR, was used to amplify TCRbeta CDR3 regions from genomic DNA. Regarding the original processing steps: The number of nucleated cells in each sample was estimated by amplification of reference gene primers within the assay. To quantify the absolute abundance of each unique TCRbeta CDR3 rearrangement, sequence reads were collapsed and filtered. For each sample, productive Simpson clonality was calculated by taking the square root of Simpson's diversity index across productive rearrangements. What TCRdb holds here is the immuneACCESS table cut down to in-frame rearrangements. Part of the clones is not present; checked against another copy, under half of the missing clones reflect an unresolved V gene, and the others are unexplained. V, J and clone size reflect that table, while D and trimming were determined from the DNA. For this sample the table gives about 70,000 clones, of which roughly 84% were detected only once. 6.5% to 7.5% of the sample lies in the top ten.

Beyond this particular receptor, the publication reports: Clinical and demographic metadata were provided uncurated, with the amount varying by source and participant.

Recombination linked TRBV19 to TRBJ2-7; 9 nucleotides in the junction match TRBD1. The TCR was taken from a man aged 25 to 40 with COVID-19, enrolled during active disease. Sequencing was done on a sample of peripheral blood. The DNA sequence is given as TGTGCCAGTAGTACAAGGGACAGGGTGAGTTACGAGCAGTACTTC. It specifies CASSTRDRVSYEQYF.